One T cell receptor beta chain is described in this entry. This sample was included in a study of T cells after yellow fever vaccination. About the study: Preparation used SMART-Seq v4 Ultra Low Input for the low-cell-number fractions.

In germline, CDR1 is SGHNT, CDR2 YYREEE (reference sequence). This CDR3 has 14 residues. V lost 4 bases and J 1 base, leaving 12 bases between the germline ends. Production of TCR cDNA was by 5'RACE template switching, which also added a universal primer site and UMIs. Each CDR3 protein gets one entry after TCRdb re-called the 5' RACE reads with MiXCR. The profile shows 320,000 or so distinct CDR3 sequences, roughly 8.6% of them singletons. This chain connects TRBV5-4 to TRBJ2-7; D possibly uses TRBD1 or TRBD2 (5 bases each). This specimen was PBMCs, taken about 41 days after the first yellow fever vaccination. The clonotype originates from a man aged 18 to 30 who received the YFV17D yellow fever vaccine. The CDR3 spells CASSRPGQSYEQYF. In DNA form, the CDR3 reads TGTGCCAGCAGCCGGCCGGGGCAATCCTACGAGCAGTACTTC.